Listed below are T cell receptor beta chains from one sample, sequenced in a study of CD8+ T cells in alopecia areata. Here immunoSEQ multiplex PCR was the method, and the copy in TCRdb shows in-frame clones only, minus some. The sample has approximately 11,000 clones, around 63% seen once. Sequenced material: skin. The source is a human donor with alopecia areata. Each CDR3 is given with its conserved first and last residue. D genes are given only for firm matches. Not every row has a clone size; where given, it reads once, few, many or a size class.

j_gene: TRBJ2-1
v_gene: TRBV28
abundance: NA
d_gene: NA
CDR3nt: TGTGCCAGCAGTTCCCCCTCCGGGTTCTACTACAATGAGCAGTTCTTC
CDR3aa: CASSSPSGFYYNEQFF

j_gene: TRBJ2-3
v_gene: TRBV5-1
abundance: NA
d_gene: TRBD1
CDR3nt: TGCGCCAGCAGCTTGAGGGGGCCCACTGTGGATACGCAGTATTTT
CDR3aa: CASSLRGPTVDTQYF

j_gene: TRBJ2-2
v_gene: TRBV7-2
abundance: medium-sized
d_gene: NA
CDR3nt: TGTGCCAGCAGCTTAGTTACATACCCGGGCACCGGGGAGCTGTTTTTT
CDR3aa: CASSLVTYPGTGELFF

j_gene: TRBJ2-2
v_gene: TRBV6-1
abundance: NA
d_gene: TRBD2
CDR3nt: TGTGCCAGCAGTTGGGGACTAGCAAGGACCGGGGAGCTGTTTTTT
CDR3aa: CASSWGLARTGELFF

j_gene: TRBJ2-1
v_gene: TRBV12-2
abundance: NA
d_gene: NA
CDR3nt: TGTGCAAGTCGCTTAGTTGGACTAGTTTTCTACAATGAGCAGTTCTTC
CDR3aa: CASRLVGLVFYNEQFF

j_gene: TRBJ1-2
v_gene: TRBV5-6
abundance: NA
d_gene: NA
CDR3nt: TGTGCCAGCAGCTTGCTATCGGGGGAAGGGGGCTACACCTTC
CDR3aa: CASSLLSGEGGYTF

j_gene: TRBJ2-1
v_gene: TRBV11-1
abundance: few
d_gene: TRBD1
CDR3nt: TGTGCCAGCAGCCGTGCGGGACAGGGGGCCGGGAATGAGCAGTTCTTC
CDR3aa: CASSRAGQGAGNEQFF

j_gene: TRBJ2-7
v_gene: TRBV28
abundance: NA
d_gene: TRBD2
CDR3nt: TGTGCCAGCAGTTTTATTCTGGGGGGGTACGAGCAGTACTTC
CDR3aa: CASSFILGGYEQYF

j_gene: TRBJ1-4
v_gene: TRBV10-3
abundance: NA
d_gene: NA
CDR3nt: TGTGCCATCAGTGGCTCAACTAATGAAAAACTGTTTTTT
CDR3aa: CAISGSTNEKLFF

j_gene: TRBJ2-2
v_gene: TRBV4-1
abundance: NA
d_gene: TRBD1
CDR3nt: TGCGCCAGCAGCCAACGAGACAGGGTCCCGAACACCGGGGAGCTGTTTTTT
CDR3aa: CASSQRDRVPNTGELFF

j_gene: TRBJ1-1
v_gene: TRBV5-1
abundance: once
d_gene: NA
CDR3nt: TGCGCCAGCAGCTTGGACGCTTACACCAGGAACACTGAAGCTTTCTTT
CDR3aa: CASSLDAYTRNTEAFF

j_gene: TRBJ2-1
v_gene: TRBV27
abundance: few
d_gene: NA
CDR3nt: TGTGCCACAGGGATGACATGGAATGAGCAGTTCTTC
CDR3aa: CATGMTWNEQFF

j_gene: TRBJ1-4
v_gene: TRBV30
abundance: NA
d_gene: NA
CDR3nt: TGTGCCTGGACATCAGTCAGGGGTGAAAAACTGTTTTTT
CDR3aa: CAWTSVRGEKLFF

j_gene: TRBJ2-7
v_gene: TRBV5-4
abundance: once
d_gene: TRBD1
CDR3nt: TGTGCCAGCGGCTTGCGGACAGGGGCATCCTACGAGCAGTACTTC
CDR3aa: CASGLRTGASYEQYF

j_gene: TRBJ2-5
v_gene: TRBV7-9
abundance: NA
d_gene: TRBD2
CDR3nt: TGTGCCAGCAGCCAAACACTAGCGGGAGCGAGGGAGACCCAGTACTTC
CDR3aa: CASSQTLAGARETQYF

j_gene: TRBJ2-7
v_gene: TRBV28
abundance: NA
d_gene: TRBD1
CDR3nt: TGTGCCAGCAAAGACAGGGGAATTCTCTACGAGCAGTACTTC
CDR3aa: CASKDRGILYEQYF

j_gene: TRBJ2-3
v_gene: TRBV19
abundance: NA
d_gene: NA
CDR3nt: TGTGCCAGCAGTTTCCAGACAGGCACAGATACGCAGTATTTT
CDR3aa: CASSFQTGTDTQYF

j_gene: TRBJ1-1
v_gene: TRBV5-4
abundance: NA
d_gene: NA
CDR3nt: TGTGCCAGCAGCTCTGACAGGATTGAAGCTTTCTTT
CDR3aa: CASSSDRIEAFF

j_gene: TRBJ1-1
v_gene: TRBV5-4
abundance: NA
d_gene: NA
CDR3nt: TGTGCCAGCAGTTTTACCGGGGGTGAATACACTGAAGCTTTCTTT
CDR3aa: CASSFTGGEYTEAFF

j_gene: TRBJ1-1
v_gene: TRBV19
abundance: few
d_gene: NA
CDR3nt: TGTGCCAGTAGTTTGGGGGGGCGGCGTGAAGCTTTCTTT
CDR3aa: CASSLGGRREAFF

j_gene: TRBJ2-1
v_gene: TRBV28
abundance: NA
d_gene: NA
CDR3nt: TGTGCCAGCGCCTCGGGCCGAATCTACAATGAGCAGTTCTTC
CDR3aa: CASASGRIYNEQFF

j_gene: TRBJ2-6
v_gene: TRBV19
abundance: few
d_gene: NA
CDR3nt: TGTGCCAGTAACGACAGGCGCTCTGGGGCCAACGTCCTGACTTTC
CDR3aa: CASNDRRSGANVLTF

j_gene: TRBJ1-2
v_gene: TRBV23-1
abundance: NA
d_gene: NA
CDR3nt: TGCGCCAGCAGGACTTCGCGCTATGGCTACACCTTC
CDR3aa: CASRTSRYGYTF

j_gene: TRBJ2-1
v_gene: TRBV6-6
abundance: NA
d_gene: TRBD1
CDR3nt: TGTGCCAGCAGCCCGGGACAGAAAGAGTTCTTC
CDR3aa: CASSPGQKEFF

j_gene: TRBJ2-1
v_gene: TRBV27
abundance: NA
d_gene: NA
CDR3nt: TGTGCCAGCAGTTTATCAGGAGAAAATGAGCAGTTCTTC
CDR3aa: CASSLSGENEQFF

j_gene: TRBJ2-7
v_gene: TRBV27
abundance: NA
d_gene: NA
CDR3nt: TGTGCCAGCTCGAGGGCCGGCGGCGAGCAGTACTTC
CDR3aa: CASSRAGGEQYF

j_gene: TRBJ1-2
v_gene: TRBV2
abundance: NA
d_gene: NA
CDR3nt: TGTGCCAGCAGTACAGGGTGGAACTATGGCTACACCTTC
CDR3aa: CASSTGWNYGYTF

j_gene: TRBJ2-7
v_gene: TRBV7-9
abundance: large
d_gene: NA
CDR3nt: TGTGCCAGCAGCTTAGTCCGGCAAGGGAACGAGCAGTACTTC
CDR3aa: CASSLVRQGNEQYF

j_gene: TRBJ2-3
v_gene: TRBV6-5
abundance: few
d_gene: TRBD2
CDR3nt: TGTGCCAGCAGCGGCGGGAGTTCAGATACGCAGTATTTT
CDR3aa: CASSGGSSDTQYF

j_gene: TRBJ2-7
v_gene: TRBV27
abundance: NA
d_gene: NA
CDR3nt: TGTGCCAGCAGTTACCGGGGGGCCTTCTACGAGCAGTACTTC
CDR3aa: CASSYRGAFYEQYF

j_gene: TRBJ1-1
v_gene: TRBV5-1
abundance: medium-sized
d_gene: NA
CDR3nt: TGCGCCAGCAGCTTGGGGGCAGGGGATACTGAAGCTTTCTTT
CDR3aa: CASSLGAGDTEAFF

j_gene: TRBJ2-7
v_gene: TRBV7-2
abundance: NA
d_gene: TRBD2
CDR3nt: TGTGCCAGCAGCTTAGTCGTAGGGCGGGGGTACGAGCAGTACTTC
CDR3aa: CASSLVVGRGYEQYF

j_gene: TRBJ1-1
v_gene: TRBV5-1
abundance: few
d_gene: NA
CDR3nt: TGCGCCAGCAGCTTGGTCGGGGGCAGGAGTGAAGCTTTCTTT
CDR3aa: CASSLVGGRSEAFF

j_gene: TRBJ2-1
v_gene: TRBV7-9
abundance: NA
d_gene: TRBD2
CDR3nt: TGTGCCAGCAGCTCTAGCGGGAGGGCTTATGAGCAGTTCTTC
CDR3aa: CASSSSGRAYEQFF

j_gene: TRBJ2-3
v_gene: TRBV7-2
abundance: NA
d_gene: NA
CDR3nt: TGTGCCAGCAGCTTAAGTCTGGGAGACACAGATACGCAGTATTTT
CDR3aa: CASSLSLGDTDTQYF

j_gene: TRBJ2-1
v_gene: TRBV6-5
abundance: NA
d_gene: TRBD2
CDR3nt: TGTGCCAGCAGGCTAGCGGGAGCCAATGAGCAGTTCTTC
CDR3aa: CASRLAGANEQFF

j_gene: TRBJ1-1
v_gene: TRBV12-2
abundance: NA
d_gene: NA
CDR3nt: TGTGCAAGTCGCCTGGAGTCCTACACTGAAGCTTTCTTT
CDR3aa: CASRLESYTEAFF

j_gene: TRBJ2-3
v_gene: TRBV7-2
abundance: medium-sized
d_gene: NA
CDR3nt: TGTGCCAGCAGCTTAGGGCATACGCAGTATTTT
CDR3aa: CASSLGHTQYF

j_gene: TRBJ2-7
v_gene: TRBV19
abundance: NA
d_gene: NA
CDR3nt: TGTGCCAGTAGTAAGGGAAGCAGCGGAGGGTCCTACGAGCAGTACTTC
CDR3aa: CASSKGSSGGSYEQYF

j_gene: TRBJ2-1
v_gene: TRBV7-6
abundance: NA
d_gene: NA
CDR3nt: TGTGCCAGCGCTGGGACCGTCGGCTGGAATGAGCAGTTCTTC
CDR3aa: CASAGTVGWNEQFF

j_gene: TRBJ1-1
v_gene: TRBV7-2
abundance: once
d_gene: TRBD1
CDR3nt: TGTGCCAGCAGCTTTCAGGGGGCCGCCGTACAGGCTTTCTTT
CDR3aa: CASSFQGAAVQAFF

j_gene: TRBJ1-2
v_gene: TRBV6-5
abundance: NA
d_gene: TRBD1
CDR3nt: TGTGCCAGCAGTTCCGGGACAGAGGATCTTTCTGGCTACACCTTC
CDR3aa: CASSSGTEDLSGYTF

j_gene: TRBJ2-3
v_gene: TRBV6-4
abundance: NA
d_gene: TRBD2
CDR3nt: TGTGCCAGCAGTGACTCGCGCGGGGGGGCCGATACGCAGTATTTT
CDR3aa: CASSDSRGGADTQYF

j_gene: TRBJ2-3
v_gene: TRBV7-8
abundance: NA
d_gene: NA
CDR3nt: TGTGCCAGCAGCTTAACGGCGGCCACAGATACGCAGTATTTT
CDR3aa: CASSLTAATDTQYF

j_gene: TRBJ2-3
v_gene: TRBV5-1
abundance: NA
d_gene: NA
CDR3nt: TGCGCCAGCAGCTTGGCGGCAGATACGCAGTATTTT
CDR3aa: CASSLAADTQYF

j_gene: TRBJ2-3
v_gene: TRBV27
abundance: NA
d_gene: NA
CDR3nt: TGTGCCAGCAGTTTAACGGGAGGCACAGATACGCAGTATTTT
CDR3aa: CASSLTGGTDTQYF

j_gene: TRBJ1-2
v_gene: TRBV7-9
abundance: NA
d_gene: TRBD1
CDR3nt: TGTGCCAGCAGCCCCGGACAGGGGTATGGCTACACCTTC
CDR3aa: CASSPGQGYGYTF

j_gene: TRBJ1-3
v_gene: TRBV7-9
abundance: large
d_gene: NA
CDR3nt: TGTGCCAGCAGCCCGGATTACACCATATATTTT
CDR3aa: CASSPDYTIYF

j_gene: TRBJ2-7
v_gene: TRBV30
abundance: NA
d_gene: NA
CDR3nt: TGTGCCTGGAGTGGAGGGGCAGGTTCATACTTC
CDR3aa: CAWSGGAGSYF

j_gene: TRBJ2-1
v_gene: TRBV5-5
abundance: NA
d_gene: NA
CDR3nt: TGTGCCAGCAGTTATCAGGGAAGTGAGCAGTTCTTC
CDR3aa: CASSYQGSEQFF

j_gene: TRBJ2-2
v_gene: TRBV7-9
abundance: NA
d_gene: NA
CDR3nt: TGTGCCAGCAGCCCATTTAATAGGGGGGCTCAAAAGAACACCGGGGAGCTGTTTTTT
CDR3aa: CASSPFNRGAQKNTGELFF

j_gene: TRBJ1-6
v_gene: TRBV4-2
abundance: NA
d_gene: NA
CDR3nt: TGTGCCAGCAGCCAAGATCCCTCTTTTAATTCACCCCTCCACTTT
CDR3aa: CASSQDPSFNSPLHF

j_gene: TRBJ2-2
v_gene: TRBV25-1
abundance: NA
d_gene: TRBD2
CDR3nt: TGTGCCAGCAGTGAACCGACTAGCGGGAACGAGGAGCTGTTTTTT
CDR3aa: CASSEPTSGNEELFF

j_gene: TRBJ2-5
v_gene: TRBV18
abundance: NA
d_gene: NA
CDR3nt: TGTGCCAGCTCACCCCCACAAGAGACCCAGTACTTC
CDR3aa: CASSPPQETQYF

j_gene: TRBJ2-3
v_gene: TRBV5-1
abundance: few
d_gene: NA
CDR3nt: TGCGCCAGCAGCCCTTACGGGGGTGGGAGCGGTGATACGCAGTATTTT
CDR3aa: CASSPYGGGSGDTQYF